This T cell receptor beta chain was documented in a study of blood T cell repertoires in COVID-19. Study as a whole: The analysed material was cDNA or gDNA that came from T cells, B-cell-depleted T cells, or PBMCs.

CDR3 length equals 13 residues. From germline, CDR1 is SGDLS and CDR2 YYNGEE. V shed 2 bases and J shed 8 bases, with 11 bases lying between them. This clone has just a few counts. Everyone who took part was 18 to 89 years old, and they came from some 23 US areas. Up to 2 weeks before entering the study, exposed participants had met a COVID-19 case. In the original analysis: Reference gene primer amplification gave estimated nucleated cell counts. TCRdb keeps only in-frame clones here, not all; method: immunoSEQ multiplex PCR. V and J calls and clone size are as listed in that table; D and trimming were resolved from the DNA. Of approximately 300,000 clones listed, 90% were seen once; the top ten hold 3.9%.

The TCR sequence derives from a woman aged 25 to 39 who had been exposed to COVID-19. The source material was PBMCs or T cells enriched from blood (not recorded which). V is TRBV9 and J is TRBJ1-5; weak D call: TRBD1 (5 bases). CDR3 in DNA: TGTGCCAGCAGCGTGGGGCCACAGGAGCCCCAGCATTTT. Translation gives CASSVGPQEPQHF.